This T cell receptor beta chain was obtained from a study of CD8 T cells in cerebrospinal fluid in Alzheimer's disease. Germline-derived CDR1 and CDR2 are SGDLS and YYNGEE. The CDR3 is 14 residues long. This clonotype is classed as medium-sized by frequency. TCRdb reprocessed the 10x single-cell sequencing reads; each CDR3 protein has one entry and no DNA is given. In total, the table holds more than 950 distinct CDR3 sequences. The TCR was taken from a human donor with Alzheimer's disease. Sequenced input: cerebrospinal fluid. This chain joins TRBV9 and TRBJ2-1; TCRdb outputs TRBD1, but without DNA this stays unchecked. This CDR3 is CASSPLGQYNEQFF. The full variable domain, its missing parts supplied by reference TRBV9 and TRBJ2-1, is DSGVTQTPKHLITATGQRVTLRCSPRSGDLSVYWYQQSLDQGLQFLIQYYNGEERAKGNILERFSAQQFPDLHSELNLSSLELGDSALYFCASSPLGQYNEQFFGPGTRLTVL.